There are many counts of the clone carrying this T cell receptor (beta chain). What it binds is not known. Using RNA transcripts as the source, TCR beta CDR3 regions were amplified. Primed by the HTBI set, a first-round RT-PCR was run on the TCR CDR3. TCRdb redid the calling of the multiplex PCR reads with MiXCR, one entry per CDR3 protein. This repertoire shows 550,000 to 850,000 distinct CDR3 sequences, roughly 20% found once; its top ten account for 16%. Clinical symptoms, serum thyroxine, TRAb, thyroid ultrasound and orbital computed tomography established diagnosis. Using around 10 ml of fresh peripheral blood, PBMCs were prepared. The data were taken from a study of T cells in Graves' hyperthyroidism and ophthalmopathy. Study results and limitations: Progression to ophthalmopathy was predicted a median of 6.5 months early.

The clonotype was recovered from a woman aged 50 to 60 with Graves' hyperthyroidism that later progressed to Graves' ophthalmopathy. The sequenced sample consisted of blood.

CDR3 loop: CASSQLESIDSYNEQFF. CDR3 nucleotides: TGTGCCAGCAGCCAACTTGAGAGTATAGACAGCTACAATGAGCAGTTCTTC. The V gene is TRBV3-1, the J gene TRBJ2-1, with D possibly being TRBD1 (5 bases). Deletions cut 2 bases from V and 3 bases from J, with 17 bases between. Per germline, CDR1 LGHDT and CDR2 YNNKEL (reference sequence). The CDR3 runs 17 residues.